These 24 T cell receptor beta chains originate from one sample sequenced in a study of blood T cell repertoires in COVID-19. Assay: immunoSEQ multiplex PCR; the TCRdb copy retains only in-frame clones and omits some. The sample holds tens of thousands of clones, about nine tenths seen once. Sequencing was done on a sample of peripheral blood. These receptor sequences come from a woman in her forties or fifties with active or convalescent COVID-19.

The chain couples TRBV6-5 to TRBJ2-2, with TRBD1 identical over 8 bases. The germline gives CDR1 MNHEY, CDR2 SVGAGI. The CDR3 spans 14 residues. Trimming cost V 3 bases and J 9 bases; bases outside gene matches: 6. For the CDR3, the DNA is TGTGCCAGCAGTTATGGAGACAGGGGCTGGGAGCTGTTTTTT. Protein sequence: CASSYGDRGWELFF.

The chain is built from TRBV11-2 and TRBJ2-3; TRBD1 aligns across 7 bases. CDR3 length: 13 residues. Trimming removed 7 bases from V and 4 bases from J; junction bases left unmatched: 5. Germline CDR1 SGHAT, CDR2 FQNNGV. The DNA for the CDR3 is TGTGCCAGCACCCAGACAGGGCCAGATACGCAGTATTTT. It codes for CASTQTGPDTQYF.

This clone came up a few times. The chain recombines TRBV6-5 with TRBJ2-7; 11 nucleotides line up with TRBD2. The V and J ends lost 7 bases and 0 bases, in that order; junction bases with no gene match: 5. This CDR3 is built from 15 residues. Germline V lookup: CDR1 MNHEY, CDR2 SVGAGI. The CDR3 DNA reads TGTGCCAGCATCGTAGCGGGGGGGATCTCCTACGAGCAGTACTTC. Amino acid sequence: CASIVAGGISYEQYF.

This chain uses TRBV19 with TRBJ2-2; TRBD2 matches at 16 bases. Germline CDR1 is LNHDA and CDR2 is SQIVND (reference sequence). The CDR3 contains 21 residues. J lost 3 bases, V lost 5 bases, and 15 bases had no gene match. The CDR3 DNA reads TGTGCCAGTAGTCCGAGGTCCCCGGGACTAGCGGGGGGGTATTACACCGGGGAGCTGTTTTTT. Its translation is CASSPRSPGLAGGYYTGELFF.

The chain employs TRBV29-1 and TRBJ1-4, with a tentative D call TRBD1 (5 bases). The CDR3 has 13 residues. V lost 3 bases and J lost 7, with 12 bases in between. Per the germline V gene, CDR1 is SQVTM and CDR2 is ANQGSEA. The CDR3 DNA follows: TGCAGCGTTGAGGTGGGGGGTGGTGAAAAACTGTTTTTT. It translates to CSVEVGGGEKLFF. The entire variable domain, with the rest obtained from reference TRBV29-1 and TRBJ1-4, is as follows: SAVISQKPSRDICQRGTSLTIQCQVDSQVTMMFWYRQQPGQSLTLIATANQGSEATYESGFVIDKFPISRPNLTFSTLTVSNMSPEDSSIYLCSVEVGGGEKLFFGSGTQLSVL.

CDR3 protein: CASSLRAGRNTGELFF. The CDR3 bases are TGCGCCAGCAGCTTAAGGGCAGGGAGGAATACCGGGGAGCTGTTTTTT. The rearrangement uses TRBV5-1 and TRBJ2-2; D is possibly TRBD2 (6 bases). This CDR3 is 16 amino acids long. The ends were cut back, 2 bases at V and 5 bases at J, with 16 bases in the middle. From germline, CDR1 is SGHRS and CDR2 YFSETQ.

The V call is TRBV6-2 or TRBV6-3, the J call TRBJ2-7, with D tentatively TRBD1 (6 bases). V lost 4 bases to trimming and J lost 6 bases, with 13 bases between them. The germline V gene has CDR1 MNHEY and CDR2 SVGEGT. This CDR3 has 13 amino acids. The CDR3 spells CASSSRGSSEQYF. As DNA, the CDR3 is TGTGCCAGCAGTTCCAGGGGATCCAGCGAGCAGTACTTC.

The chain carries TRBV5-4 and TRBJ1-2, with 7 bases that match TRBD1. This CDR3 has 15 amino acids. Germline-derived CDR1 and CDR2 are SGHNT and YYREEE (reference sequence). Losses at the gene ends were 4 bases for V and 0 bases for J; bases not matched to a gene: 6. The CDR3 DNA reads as TGTGCCAGCAGCGTGGGGACAGAAACTAACTATGGCTACACCTTC. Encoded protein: CASSVGTETNYGYTF. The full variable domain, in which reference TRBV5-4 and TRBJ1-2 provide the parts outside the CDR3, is ETGVTQSPTHLIKTRGQQVTLRCSSQSGHNTVSWYQQALGQGPQFIFQYYREEENGRGNFPPRFSGLQFPNYSSELNVNALELDDSALYLCASSVGTETNYGYTFGSGTRLTVV.

This CDR3 reads CASSPFPGQGHEQYF. The DNA for the CDR3 is TGTGCCAGTAGCCCCTTCCCGGGACAGGGGCACGAGCAGTACTTC. This chain links TRBV19 with TRBJ2-7; 10 nucleotides agree with TRBD1. This CDR3 spans 15 amino acids. Germline V gives CDR1 LNHDA, CDR2 SQIVND (reference sequence). V lost 6 bases to trimming and J lost 5 bases; unmatched junction nucleotides: 10.

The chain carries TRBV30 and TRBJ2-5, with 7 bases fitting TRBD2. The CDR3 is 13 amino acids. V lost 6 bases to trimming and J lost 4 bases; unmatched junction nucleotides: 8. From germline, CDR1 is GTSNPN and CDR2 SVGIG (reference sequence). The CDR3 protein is CACSSGEGETQYF. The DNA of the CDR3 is TGTGCCTGTTCGAGCGGGGAGGGAGAGACCCAGTACTTC.

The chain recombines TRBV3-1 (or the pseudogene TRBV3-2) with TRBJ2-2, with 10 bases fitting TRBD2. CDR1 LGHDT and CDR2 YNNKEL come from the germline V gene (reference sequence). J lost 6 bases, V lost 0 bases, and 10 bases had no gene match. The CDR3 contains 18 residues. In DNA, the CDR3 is TGTGCCAGCAGCCAAGATAGTAGGACTAGCGGAGCCCCCGGGGAGCTGTTTTTT. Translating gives CASSQDSRTSGAPGELFF.

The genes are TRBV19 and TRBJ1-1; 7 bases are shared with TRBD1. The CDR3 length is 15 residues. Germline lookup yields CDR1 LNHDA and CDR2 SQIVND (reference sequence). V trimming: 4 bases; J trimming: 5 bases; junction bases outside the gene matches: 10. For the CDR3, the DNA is TGTGCCAGTAGTAGTACAGGGGCAAGGGGGACTGAAGCTTTCTTT. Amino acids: CASSSTGARGTEAFF. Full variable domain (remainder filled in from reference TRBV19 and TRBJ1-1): DGGITQSPKYLFRKEGQNVTLSCEQNLNHDAMYWYRQDPGQGLRLIYYSQIVNDFQKGDIAEGYSVSREKKESFPLTVTSAQKNPTAFYLCASSSTGARGTEAFFGQGTRLTVV.

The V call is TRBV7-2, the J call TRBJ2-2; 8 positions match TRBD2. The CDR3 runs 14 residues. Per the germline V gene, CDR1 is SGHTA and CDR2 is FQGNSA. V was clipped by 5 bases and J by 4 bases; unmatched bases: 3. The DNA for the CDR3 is TGTGCCAGCAGCCCGGGGGGGGGCACCGGGGAGCTGTTTTTT. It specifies CASSPGGGTGELFF.

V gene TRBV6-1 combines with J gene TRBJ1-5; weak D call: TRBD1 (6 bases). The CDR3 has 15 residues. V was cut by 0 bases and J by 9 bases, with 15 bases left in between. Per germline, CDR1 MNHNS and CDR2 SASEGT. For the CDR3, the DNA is TGTGCCAGCAGTGAAGCGGCTCAGGGGTTCTGGCCCCAGCATTTT. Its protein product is CASSEAAQGFWPQHF.

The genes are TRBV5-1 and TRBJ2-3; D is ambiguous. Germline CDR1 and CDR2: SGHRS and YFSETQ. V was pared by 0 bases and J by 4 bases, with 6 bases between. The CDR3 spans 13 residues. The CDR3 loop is CASSLVLPDTQYF. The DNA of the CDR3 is TGCGCCAGCAGCTTGGTCCTACCAGATACGCAGTATTTT.

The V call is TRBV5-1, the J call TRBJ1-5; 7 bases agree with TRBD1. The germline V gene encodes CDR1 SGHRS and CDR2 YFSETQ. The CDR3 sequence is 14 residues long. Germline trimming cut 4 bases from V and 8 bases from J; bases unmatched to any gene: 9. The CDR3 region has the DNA TGCGCCAGCAGCCTAAGACAGGGTAGCGAGCCCCAGCATTTT. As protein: CASSLRQGSEPQHF.

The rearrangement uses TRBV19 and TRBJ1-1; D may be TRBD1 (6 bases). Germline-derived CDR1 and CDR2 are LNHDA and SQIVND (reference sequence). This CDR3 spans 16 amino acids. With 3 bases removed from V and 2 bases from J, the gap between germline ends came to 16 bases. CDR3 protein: CASSIGRDTKNTEAFF. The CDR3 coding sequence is TGTGCCAGTAGTATCGGCCGGGACACAAAAAACACTGAAGCTTTCTTT.

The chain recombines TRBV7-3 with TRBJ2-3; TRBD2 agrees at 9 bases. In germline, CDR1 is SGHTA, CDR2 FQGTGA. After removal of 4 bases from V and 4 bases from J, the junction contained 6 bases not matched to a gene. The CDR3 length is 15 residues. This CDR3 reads CASSSVAGEADTQYF. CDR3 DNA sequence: TGTGCCAGCAGCTCGGTAGCGGGGGAGGCAGATACGCAGTATTTT.

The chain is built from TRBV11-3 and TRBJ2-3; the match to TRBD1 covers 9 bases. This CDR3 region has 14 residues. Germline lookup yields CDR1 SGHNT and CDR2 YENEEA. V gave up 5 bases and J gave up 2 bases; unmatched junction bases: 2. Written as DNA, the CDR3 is TGTGCCAGCAGCCGACAGGGGGTCACAGATACGCAGTATTTT. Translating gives CASSRQGVTDTQYF.

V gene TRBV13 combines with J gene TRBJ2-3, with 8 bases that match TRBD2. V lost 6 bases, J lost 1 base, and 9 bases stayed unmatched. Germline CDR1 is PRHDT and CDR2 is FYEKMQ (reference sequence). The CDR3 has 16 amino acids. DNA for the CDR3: TGTGCCAGCAGTCCAAGGGGGACTAGAGGCACAGATACGCAGTATTTT. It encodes CASSPRGTRGTDTQYF.

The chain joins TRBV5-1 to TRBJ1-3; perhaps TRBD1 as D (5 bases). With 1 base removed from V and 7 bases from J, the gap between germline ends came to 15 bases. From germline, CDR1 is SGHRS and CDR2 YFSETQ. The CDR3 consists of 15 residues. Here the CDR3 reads CASSLRSTGGNTIYF. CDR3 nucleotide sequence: TGCGCCAGCAGCTTGAGGTCCACAGGAGGGAACACCATATATTTT. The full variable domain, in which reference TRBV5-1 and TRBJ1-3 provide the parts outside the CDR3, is KAGVTQTPRYLIKTRGQQVTLSCSPISGHRSVSWYQQTPGQGLQFLFEYFSETQRNKGNFPGRFSGRQFSNSRSEMNVSTLELGDSALYLCASSLRSTGGNTIYFGEGSWLTVV.

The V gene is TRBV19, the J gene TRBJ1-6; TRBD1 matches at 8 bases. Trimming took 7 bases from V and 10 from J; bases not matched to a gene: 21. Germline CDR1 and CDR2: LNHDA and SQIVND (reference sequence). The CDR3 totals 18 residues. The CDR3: CASNHMGTRDRHNSPLHF. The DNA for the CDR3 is TGTGCCAGTAATCATATGGGGACCCGGGACAGGCACAACTCACCCCTCCACTTT.

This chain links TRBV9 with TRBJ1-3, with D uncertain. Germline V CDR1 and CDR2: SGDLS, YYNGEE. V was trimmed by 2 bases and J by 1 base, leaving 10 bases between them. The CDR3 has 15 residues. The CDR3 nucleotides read TGTGCCAGCAGCGTCCAAGGACTTTCTGGAAACACCATATATTTT. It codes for CASSVQGLSGNTIYF.

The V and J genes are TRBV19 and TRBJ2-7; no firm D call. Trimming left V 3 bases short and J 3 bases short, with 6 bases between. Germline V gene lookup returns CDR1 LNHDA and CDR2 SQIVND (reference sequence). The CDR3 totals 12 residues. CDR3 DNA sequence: TGTGCCAGTAGTATCGGCGGCTACGAGCAGTACTTC. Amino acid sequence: CASSIGGYEQYF.